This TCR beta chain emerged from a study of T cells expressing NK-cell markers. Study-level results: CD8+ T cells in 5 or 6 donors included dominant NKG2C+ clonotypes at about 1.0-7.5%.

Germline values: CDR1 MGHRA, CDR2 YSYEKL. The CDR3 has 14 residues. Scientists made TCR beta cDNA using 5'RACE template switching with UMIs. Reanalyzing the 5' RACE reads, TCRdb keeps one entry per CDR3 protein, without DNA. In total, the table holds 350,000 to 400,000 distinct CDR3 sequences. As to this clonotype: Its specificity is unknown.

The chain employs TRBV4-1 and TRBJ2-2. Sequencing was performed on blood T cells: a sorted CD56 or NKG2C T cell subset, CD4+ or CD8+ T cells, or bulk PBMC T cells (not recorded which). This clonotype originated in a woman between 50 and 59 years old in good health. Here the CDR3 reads CASSPDSGGGELFF.